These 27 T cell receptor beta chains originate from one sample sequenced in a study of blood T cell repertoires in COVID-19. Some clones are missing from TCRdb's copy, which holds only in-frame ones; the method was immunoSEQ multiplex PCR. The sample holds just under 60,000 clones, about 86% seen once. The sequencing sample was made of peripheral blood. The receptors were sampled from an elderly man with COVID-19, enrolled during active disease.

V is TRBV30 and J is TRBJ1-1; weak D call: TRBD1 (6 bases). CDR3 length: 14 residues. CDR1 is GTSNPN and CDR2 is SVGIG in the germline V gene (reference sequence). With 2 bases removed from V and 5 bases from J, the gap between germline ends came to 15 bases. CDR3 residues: CAWSNGGAGTEAFF. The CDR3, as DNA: TGTGCCTGGAGTAACGGGGGGGCAGGGACTGAAGCTTTCTTT.

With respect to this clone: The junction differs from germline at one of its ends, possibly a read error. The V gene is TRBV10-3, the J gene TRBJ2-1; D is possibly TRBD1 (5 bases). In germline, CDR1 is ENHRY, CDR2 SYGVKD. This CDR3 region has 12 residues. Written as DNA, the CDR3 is TGTGCCATCAGTGCGGTGCAGGGTGAAGGGATCTTC. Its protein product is CAISAVQGEGIF.

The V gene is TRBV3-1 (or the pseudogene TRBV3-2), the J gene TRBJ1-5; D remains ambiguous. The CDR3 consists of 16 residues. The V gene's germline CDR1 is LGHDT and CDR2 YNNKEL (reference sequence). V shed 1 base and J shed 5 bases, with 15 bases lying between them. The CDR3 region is CASSQGRATGYQPQHF. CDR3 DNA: TGTGCCAGCAGCCAAGGTAGGGCGACGGGATATCAGCCCCAGCATTTT.

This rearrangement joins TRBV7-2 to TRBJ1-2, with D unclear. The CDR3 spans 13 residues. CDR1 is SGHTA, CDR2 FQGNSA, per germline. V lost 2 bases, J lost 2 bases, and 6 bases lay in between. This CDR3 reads CASSLRENYGYTF. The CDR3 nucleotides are TGTGCCAGCAGCTTACGGGAGAACTATGGCTACACCTTC.

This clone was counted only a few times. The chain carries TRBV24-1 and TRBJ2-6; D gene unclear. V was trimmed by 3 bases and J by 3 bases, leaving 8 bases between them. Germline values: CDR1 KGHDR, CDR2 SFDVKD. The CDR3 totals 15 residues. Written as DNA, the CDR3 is TGTGCCACCAGTGATATCAGGCGTGGGGCCAACGTCCTGACTTTC. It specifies CATSDIRRGANVLTF.

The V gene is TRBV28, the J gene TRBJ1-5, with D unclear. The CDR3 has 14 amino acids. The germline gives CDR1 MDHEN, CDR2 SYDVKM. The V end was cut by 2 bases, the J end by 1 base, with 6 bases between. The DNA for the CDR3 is TGTGCCAGCAGTTTACGTTTGAGCAATCAGCCCCAGCATTTT. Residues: CASSLRLSNQPQHF.

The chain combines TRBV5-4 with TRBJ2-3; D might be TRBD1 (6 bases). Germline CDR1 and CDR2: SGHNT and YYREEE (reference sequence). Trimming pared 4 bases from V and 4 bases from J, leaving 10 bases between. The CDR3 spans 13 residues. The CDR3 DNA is TGTGCCAGCAGCCCCAGGGGACCAGATACGCAGTATTTT. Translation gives CASSPRGPDTQYF.

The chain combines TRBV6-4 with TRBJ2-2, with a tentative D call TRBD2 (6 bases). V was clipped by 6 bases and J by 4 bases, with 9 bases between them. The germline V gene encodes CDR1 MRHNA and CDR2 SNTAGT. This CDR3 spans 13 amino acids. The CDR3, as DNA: TGTGCCAGCAGCGTGGGAGGCACCGGGGAGCTGTTTTTT. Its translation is CASSVGGTGELFF.

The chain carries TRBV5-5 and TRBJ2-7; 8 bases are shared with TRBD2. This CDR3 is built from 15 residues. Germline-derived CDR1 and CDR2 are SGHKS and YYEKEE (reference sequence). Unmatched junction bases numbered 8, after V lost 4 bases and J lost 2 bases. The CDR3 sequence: CASSLREGITYEQYF. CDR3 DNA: TGTGCCAGCAGCCTTCGGGAGGGCATAACCTACGAGCAGTACTTC.

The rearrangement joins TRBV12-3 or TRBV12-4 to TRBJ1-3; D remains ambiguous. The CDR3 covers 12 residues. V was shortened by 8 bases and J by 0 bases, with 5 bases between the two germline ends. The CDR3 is CASVSSGNTIYF. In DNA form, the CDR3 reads TGTGCCAGCGTTAGCTCTGGAAACACCATATATTTT.

CDR3 in amino acids: CASRAGRNSNQPQHF. DNA for the CDR3: TGTGCCTCCCGAGCGGGGCGGAATAGCAATCAGCCCCAGCATTTT. The chain has TRBV7-8 and TRBJ1-5; tentatively, D is TRBD1 (5 bases). Germline CDR1 reads SGHVS; CDR2 reads FQNEAQ. V was trimmed by 11 bases and J by 0 bases, leaving 17 bases between them. The CDR3 covers 15 residues.

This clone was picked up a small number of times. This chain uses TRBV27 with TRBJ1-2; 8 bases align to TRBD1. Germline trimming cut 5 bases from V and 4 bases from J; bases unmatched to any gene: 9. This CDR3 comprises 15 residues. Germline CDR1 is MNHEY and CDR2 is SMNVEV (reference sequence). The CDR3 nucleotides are TGTGCCAGCAGTCCCGGACAGGGAAGGGCCTATGGCTACACCTTC. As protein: CASSPGQGRAYGYTF.

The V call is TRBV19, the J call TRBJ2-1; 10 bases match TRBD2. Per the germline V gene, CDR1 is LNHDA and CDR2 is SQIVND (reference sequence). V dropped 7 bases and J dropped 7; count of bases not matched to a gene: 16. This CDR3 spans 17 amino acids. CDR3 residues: CASKKGEAGGLGNEQFF. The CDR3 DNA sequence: TGTGCCAGTAAAAAGGGGGAAGCGGGAGGGCTCGGTAATGAGCAGTTCTTC. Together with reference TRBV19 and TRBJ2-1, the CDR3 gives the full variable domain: DGGITQSPKYLFRKEGQNVTLSCEQNLNHDAMYWYRQDPGQGLRLIYYSQIVNDFQKGDIAEGYSVSREKKESFPLTVTSAQKNPTAFYLCASKKGEAGGLGNEQFFGPGTRLTVL.

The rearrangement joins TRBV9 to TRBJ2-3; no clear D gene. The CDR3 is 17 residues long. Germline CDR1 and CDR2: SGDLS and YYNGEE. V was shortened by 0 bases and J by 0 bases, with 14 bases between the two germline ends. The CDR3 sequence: CASSVAQTTASTDTQYF. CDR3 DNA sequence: TGTGCCAGCAGCGTAGCTCAAACTACCGCTAGCACAGATACGCAGTATTTT. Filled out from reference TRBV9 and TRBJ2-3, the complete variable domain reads DSGVTQTPKHLITATGQRVTLRCSPRSGDLSVYWYQQSLDQGLQFLIQYYNGEERAKGNILERFSAQQFPDLHSELNLSSLELGDSALYFCASSVAQTTASTDTQYFGPGTRLTVL.

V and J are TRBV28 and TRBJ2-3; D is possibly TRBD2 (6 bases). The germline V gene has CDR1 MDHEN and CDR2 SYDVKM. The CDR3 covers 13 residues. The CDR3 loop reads CVSQEGSTDTQYF. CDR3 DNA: TGTGTCTCCCAGGAGGGGAGCACAGATACGCAGTATTTT.

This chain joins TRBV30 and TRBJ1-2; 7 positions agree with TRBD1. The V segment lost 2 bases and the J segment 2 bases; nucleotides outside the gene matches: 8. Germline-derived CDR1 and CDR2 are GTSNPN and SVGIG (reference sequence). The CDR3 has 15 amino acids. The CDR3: CAWSTKTGINYGYTF. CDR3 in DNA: TGTGCCTGGAGTACCAAGACAGGGATAAACTATGGCTACACCTTC.

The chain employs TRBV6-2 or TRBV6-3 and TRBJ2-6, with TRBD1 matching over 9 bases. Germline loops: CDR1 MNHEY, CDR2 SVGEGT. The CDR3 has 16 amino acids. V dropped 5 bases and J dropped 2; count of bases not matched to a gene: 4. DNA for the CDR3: TGTGCCAGCAGTAGTACAGGGGGCGCTGGGGCCAACGTCCTGACTTTC. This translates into CASSSTGGAGANVLTF.

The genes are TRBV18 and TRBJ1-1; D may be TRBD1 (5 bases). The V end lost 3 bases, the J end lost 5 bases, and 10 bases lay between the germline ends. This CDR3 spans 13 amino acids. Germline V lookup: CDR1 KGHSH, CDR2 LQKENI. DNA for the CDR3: TGTGCCAGCTCACCCCGACAGAGGACTGAAGCTTTCTTT. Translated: CASSPRQRTEAFF. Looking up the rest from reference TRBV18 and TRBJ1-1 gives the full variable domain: NAGVMQNPRHLVRRRGQEARLRCSPMKGHSHVYWYRQLPEEGLKFMVYLQKENIIDESGMPKERFSAEFPKEGPSILRIQQVVRGDSAAYFCASSPRQRTEAFFGQGTRLTVV.

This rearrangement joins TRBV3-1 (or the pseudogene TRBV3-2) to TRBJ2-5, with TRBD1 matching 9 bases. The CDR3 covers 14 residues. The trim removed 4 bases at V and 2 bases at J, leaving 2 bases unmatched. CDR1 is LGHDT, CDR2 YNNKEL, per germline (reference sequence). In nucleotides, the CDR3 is TGTGCCAGCAGCCTGGGGACAGGGCAAGAGACCCAGTACTTC. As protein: CASSLGTGQETQYF.

The CDR3 DNA follows: TGCGCCAGCAGCCAAGGGGCGGAGCGGGAGCCTAGCACAGATACGCAGTATTTT. Encoded protein: CASSQGAEREPSTDTQYF. The J gene is TRBJ2-3, the V gene TRBV4-3, with 8 bases aligning to TRBD2. The V and J ends lost 1 base and 0 bases, in that order; junction bases with no gene match: 9. The CDR3 is made up of 18 amino acids. The germline V gene encodes CDR1 LGHNA and CDR2 YSLEER.

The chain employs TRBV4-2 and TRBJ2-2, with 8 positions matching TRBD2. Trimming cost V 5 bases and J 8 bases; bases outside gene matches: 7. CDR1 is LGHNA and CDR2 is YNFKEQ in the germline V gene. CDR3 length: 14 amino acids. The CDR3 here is CASSLIAGPGELFF. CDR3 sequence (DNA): TGTGCCAGCAGCTTGATAGCGGGGCCAGGGGAGCTGTTTTTT.

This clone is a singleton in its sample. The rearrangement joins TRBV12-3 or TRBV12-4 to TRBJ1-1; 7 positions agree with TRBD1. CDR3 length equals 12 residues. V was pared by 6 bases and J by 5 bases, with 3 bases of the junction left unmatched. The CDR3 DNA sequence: TGTGCCAGCAGCCAGGACAGGACTGAAGCTTTCTTT. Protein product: CASSQDRTEAFF.

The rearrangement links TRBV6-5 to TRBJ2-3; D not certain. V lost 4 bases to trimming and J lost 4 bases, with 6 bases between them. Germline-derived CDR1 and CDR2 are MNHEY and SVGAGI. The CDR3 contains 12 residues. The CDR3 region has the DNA TGTGCCAGCAGTTCTACCCCAGATACGCAGTATTTT. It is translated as CASSSTPDTQYF.

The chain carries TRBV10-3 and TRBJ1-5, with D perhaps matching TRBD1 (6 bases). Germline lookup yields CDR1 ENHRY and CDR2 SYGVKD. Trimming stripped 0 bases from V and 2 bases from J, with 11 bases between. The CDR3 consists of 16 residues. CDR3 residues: CAISESAGARNQPQHF. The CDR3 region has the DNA TGTGCCATCAGTGAGTCGGCAGGGGCTCGCAATCAGCCCCAGCATTTT.

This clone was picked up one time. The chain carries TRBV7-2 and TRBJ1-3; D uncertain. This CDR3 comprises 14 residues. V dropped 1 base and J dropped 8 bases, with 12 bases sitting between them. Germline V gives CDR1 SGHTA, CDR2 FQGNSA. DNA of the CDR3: TGTGCCAGCAGCTTAGGTGCAGGTTCGGACACCATATATTTT. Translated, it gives CASSLGAGSDTIYF.

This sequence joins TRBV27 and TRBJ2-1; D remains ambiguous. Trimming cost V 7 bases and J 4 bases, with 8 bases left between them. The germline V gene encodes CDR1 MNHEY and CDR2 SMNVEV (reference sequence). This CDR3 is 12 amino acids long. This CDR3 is CASKTVYNEQFF. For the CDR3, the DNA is TGTGCCAGCAAAACAGTTTACAATGAGCAGTTCTTC.

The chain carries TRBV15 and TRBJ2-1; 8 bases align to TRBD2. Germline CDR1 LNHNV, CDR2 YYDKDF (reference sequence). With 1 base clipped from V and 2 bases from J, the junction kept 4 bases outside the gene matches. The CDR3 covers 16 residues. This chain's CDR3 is CATSRAGGPAYNEQFF. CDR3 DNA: TGTGCCACCAGCAGAGCGGGGGGGCCCGCCTACAATGAGCAGTTCTTC.